This T cell receptor beta chain was recovered during a study of blood T cell repertoires in COVID-19. Overall study: COVID-19 samples, acute and convalescent, were from the United States, Italy and Spain. T cells, B-cell-depleted T cells, or PBMCs supplied cDNA or gDNA.

How the authors handled the data: Amplification of reference gene primers provided the estimated nucleated cell counts. Measured with immunoSEQ multiplex PCR; TCRdb has only the in-frame clones, and not every one. Clone size and the V and J calls come from that table; the DNA yielded D and trimming. The sample contains over 150,000 clones, around 82% of which appear only once. This CDR3 is built from 14 residues. V was trimmed by 5 bases and J by 2 bases, leaving 12 bases between them. Germline CDR1 SGHTA, CDR2 FQGNSA. The rearrangement joins TRBV7-2 to TRBJ1-2, with a weak D call TRBD1 (6 bases). This receptor was taken from a man in his 70s with active or convalescent COVID-19. Sequencing input: peripheral blood. The CDR3 DNA is TGTGCCAGCAGCCTAAGACAGGACAACTATGGCTACACCTTC. Protein: CASSLRQDNYGYTF.